One and the same sample provided the 8 T cell receptor beta chains below, sequenced in a study of blood T cells in healthy people across ages. With a J-beta primer mix and a sample-barcoded 5' primer, a second PCR ran roughly 6 to 12 cycles. TCRdb re-derived calls from the 5' RACE reads in MiXCR, one entry per CDR3 protein. Among 1.5 million to 2 million distinct CDR3 sequences listed, approximately 50% were seen once. Sequenced material: blood. The receptors were gathered from a woman between 40 and 50 years old in good health.

V is TRBV5-1 and J is TRBJ1-4; D perhaps matches TRBD1 (5 bases). This CDR3 is 14 amino acids long. V shed 1 base and J shed 6 bases, with 10 bases lying between them. The germline gives CDR1 SGHRS, CDR2 YFSETQ. CDR3 amino acids: CASSLRGDDEKLFF. CDR3 DNA sequence: TGCGCCAGCAGCTTGCGAGGGGATGATGAAAAACTGTTTTTT. The entire variable domain, with the rest obtained from reference TRBV5-1 and TRBJ1-4, is as follows: KAGVTQTPRYLIKTRGQQVTLSCSPISGHRSVSWYQQTPGQGLQFLFEYFSETQRNKGNFPGRFSGRQFSNSRSEMNVSTLELGDSALYLCASSLRGDDEKLFFGSGTQLSVL.

The rearrangement links TRBV3-1 to TRBJ1-2; no clear D gene. V lost 1 base, J lost 0 bases, and 21 bases lay in between. Germline loops: CDR1 LGHDT, CDR2 YNNKEL (reference sequence). The CDR3 is made up of 19 amino acids. The chain's CDR3 is CASSQVRAGPSYTNYGYTF. The CDR3 nucleotides read TGTGCCAGCAGCCAAGTTAGAGCGGGTCCCAGCTACACTAACTATGGCTACACCTTC.

In this sample, this clonotype turned up a few times. This sequence joins TRBV2 and TRBJ2-5, with unresolved D. The DNA end is more similar to TRBJ2-7, so the J call may be wrong. The CDR3 runs 11 residues. CDR1 SNHLY and CDR2 FYNNEI come from the germline V gene. Written as DNA, the CDR3 is TGTGCCAGCAATGGAGCCTACGAGCAGTACTTC. Residues: CASNGAYEQYF.

The sample holds many counts of this clonotype. This sequence joins TRBV5-1 and TRBJ2-7; 10 bases match TRBD1. Germline V gene lookup returns CDR1 SGHRS and CDR2 YFSETQ. The CDR3 extends over 16 amino acids. V lost 1 base and J lost 4; bases outside the gene matches: 8. CDR3 loop: CASSLYGTGVVYEQYF. The CDR3 DNA sequence: TGCGCCAGCAGCTTGTATGGGACAGGGGTTGTTTACGAGCAGTACTTC. Filled out from reference TRBV5-1 and TRBJ2-7, the complete variable domain reads KAGVTQTPRYLIKTRGQQVTLSCSPISGHRSVSWYQQTPGQGLQFLFEYFSETQRNKGNFPGRFSGRQFSNSRSEMNVSTLELGDSALYLCASSLYGTGVVYEQYFGPGTRLTVT.

This chain joins TRBV29-1 and TRBJ1-2, with D perhaps matching TRBD1 (6 bases). V gave up 4 bases and J gave up 6 bases, with 18 bases separating them. The germline V gene has CDR1 SQVTM and CDR2 ANQGSEA. This CDR3 comprises 14 residues. The CDR3 sequence is CSVATGRGFNGYTF. The CDR3 DNA follows: TGCAGCGTTGCTACAGGGAGAGGGTTTAATGGCTACACCTTC.

The chain combines TRBV5-1 with TRBJ2-1; TRBD2 matches 12 bases. CDR1 SGHRS and CDR2 YFSETQ come from the germline V gene. CDR3 length: 16 residues. V trimming: 0 bases; J trimming: 7 bases; junction bases outside the gene matches: 5. The CDR3 protein is CASSLGLAGVQNEQFF. In DNA form, the CDR3 reads TGCGCCAGCAGCTTGGGACTAGCGGGGGTACAAAATGAGCAGTTCTTC.

The CDR3 protein is CASSLAPQPQHF. For the CDR3, the DNA is TGTGCCAGCAGCTTAGCGCCTCAGCCCCAGCATTTT. The rearrangement links TRBV7-9 to TRBJ1-5; D is unclear. Trimming left V 0 bases short and J 6 bases short, with 3 bases between. This CDR3 has 12 residues. The germline V gene encodes CDR1 SEHNR and CDR2 FQNEAQ (reference sequence).

The CDR3 bases are TGTGCCATCAGTCCTCCGGGACTAGCGGGGTCCGGGGAGCTGTTTTTT. This encodes CAISPPGLAGSGELFF. The rearrangement links TRBV10-3 to TRBJ2-2; TRBD2 agrees at 13 bases. CDR1 and CDR2 (germline): ENHRY, SYGVKD. V shed 5 bases and J 6 bases; nucleotides not matched to a gene: 6. There are 16 residues in the CDR3.